Described below is a single TCR beta chain sequence and its context. In the study's own analysis: Estimates of nucleated cell counts were drawn from the amplification of reference gene primers. Profiling relied on immunoSEQ multiplex PCR, and the TCRdb table lists in-frame clones only, not all of them. Clone size and V and J calls were adopted from that table, with D and trimming inferred from the DNA. Among under 250,000 clones listed, under 90% were seen once. These data are taken from a study of blood T cell repertoires in COVID-19. V was clipped by 5 bases and J by 0 bases; unmatched bases: 6. The length of the CDR3 is 15 residues. Germline-derived CDR1 and CDR2 are LGHDT and YNNKEL (reference sequence).

This TCR was recovered from a man aged 55-75 years who had recovered from COVID-19. This sequence joins TRBV3-1 (or the pseudogene TRBV3-2) and TRBJ2-7; 8 bases map to TRBD2. Sample: peripheral blood. The CDR3 region is CASSSSGRSSYEQYF. Here the CDR3 DNA reads TGTGCCAGCAGCTCCAGCGGGAGATCCTCCTACGAGCAGTACTTC.